This T cell receptor beta chain was observed in a study of blood T cells in healthy people across ages. General study points: With donor CMV status unknown, expanded clonotype changes were possibly confounded.

The CDR3 runs to 14 residues. V dropped 6 bases and J dropped 0 bases, with 13 bases sitting between them. Germline assignment: CDR1 SQVTM and CDR2 ANQGSEA. Notes on this clonotype: Its antigen is still unknown.

Whenever a sample was processed, at least 7 million PBMCs were isolated. Using a J-beta primer mix together with a sample-barcoded 5' primer, a second PCR was run for about 6 to 11 cycles. One entry per CDR3 protein results from TCRdb running MiXCR on the 5' RACE reads. The profile shows about 1 million distinct CDR3 sequences, around 43% of them singletons. The specimen was blood. This rearrangement joins TRBV29-1 to TRBJ2-3; TRBD1 might be the D (6 bases). The source is a woman in her sixties in good health. CDR3 DNA sequence: TGCAGCGTGTCACAGGGAGCTAGCACAGATACGCAGTATTTT. It specifies CSVSQGASTDTQYF.